Shown below are 27 T cell receptor beta chains from a single sample sequenced in a study of cytomegalovirus exposure and HLA in healthy donors (dated by TCRdb to 2017 to 2019). The library relied on the immunoSEQ multiplex PCR assay. The multiplex PCR relied on a mix of 60 forward primers for TCR Vbeta segments and 13 reverse primers for TCR Jbeta segments. TCRdb stores this immuneACCESS table with in-frame sequences only. Part of the clones is absent; in the studies checked, under half of the shortfall reflects unresolved V genes, and no reason is known for the rest. The sample records 150,000 to 200,000 clones, approximately 71% of which are singletons. About 8% of the sample is in the top ten clones. The sample taken for sequencing was PBMCs. Every receptor here comes from a woman aged 40 to 50 in good health and CMV-seropositive.

Of note for this clone: One end of the junction does not line up with germline, which may come from a read error. The chain carries TRBV19 and TRBJ1-1; TRBD1 matches at 9 bases. Germline V gene lookup returns CDR1 LNHDA and CDR2 SQIVND (reference sequence). This CDR3 region has 15 residues. CDR3 amino acids: CASSFGDRENNEAFF. CDR3 bases: TGTGCCAGTAGTTTTGGGGACAGGGAGAACAATGAAGCTTTCTTT.

V gene TRBV4-2 combines with J gene TRBJ1-5; D not certain. Trimming pared 4 bases from V and 4 bases from J, leaving 11 bases between. The germline gives CDR1 LGHNA, CDR2 YNFKEQ. The CDR3 covers 14 residues. The CDR3 is CASSLTSGNQPQHF. The DNA for the CDR3 is TGTGCCAGCAGCCTTACGTCGGGGAATCAGCCCCAGCATTTT.

In its sample, this clone was seen once. The J gene is TRBJ2-7, the V gene TRBV9; 7 positions agree with TRBD1. From germline, CDR1 is SGDLS and CDR2 YYNGEE. This CDR3 has 17 residues. V lost 0 bases and J lost 1; bases outside the gene matches: 10. This CDR3 is CASSVATRDRASYEQYF. CDR3 DNA sequence: TGTGCCAGCAGCGTAGCTACTCGGGACAGAGCTTCCTACGAGCAGTACTTC.

CDR3 in DNA: TGTGCCAGTAGAAGCCCCGGGGACAATCAGAACACTGAAGCTTTCTTT. Its protein is CASRSPGDNQNTEAFF. The chain couples TRBV19 to TRBJ1-1; perhaps TRBD1 as D (6 bases). CDR3 length equals 16 residues. Deletions cut 6 bases from V and 1 base from J, with 18 bases between. Germline-derived CDR1 and CDR2 are LNHDA and SQIVND (reference sequence).

The chain joins TRBV6-1 to TRBJ2-7; 10 bases fit TRBD2. The length of the CDR3 is 15 residues. J lost 3 bases, V lost 6 bases, and 8 bases had no gene match. Germline CDR1 MNHNS, CDR2 SASEGT. The CDR3 loop is CASSDRAGGIYEQYF. CDR3 nucleotides: TGTGCCAGCAGCGATAGAGCGGGAGGGATCTACGAGCAGTACTTC.

J is TRBJ1-1 and V is TRBV10-3; possible D gene TRBD1, 6 bases. This CDR3 has 16 amino acids. V lost 0 bases, J lost 2 bases, and 13 bases lay in between. Germline CDR1 is ENHRY and CDR2 is SYGVKD. DNA for the CDR3: TGTGCCATCAGTGAGTCAGGGGGAAGAGCCAACACTGAAGCTTTCTTT. Its protein product is CAISESGGRANTEAFF.

This clone was seen a single time. V is TRBV7-8 and J is TRBJ2-5, with TRBD1 matching over 7 bases. Germline V gives CDR1 SGHVS, CDR2 FQNEAQ. This CDR3 has 14 amino acids. V was pared by 6 bases and J by 3 bases, with 7 bases of the junction left unmatched. The CDR3 nucleotides are TGTGCCAGCAGTGACCCTCAGGGGGAAGAGACCCAGTACTTC. The encoded protein is CASSDPQGEETQYF.

This rearrangement joins TRBV5-1 to TRBJ2-2; 9 bases are shared with TRBD2. The germline gives CDR1 SGHRS, CDR2 YFSETQ. V shed 4 bases, J shed 1 base, and the junction held 2 bases outside the gene matches. The CDR3 consists of 15 residues. CDR3 DNA: TGCGCCAGCAGCCTTAGCGGGAGGAACACCGGGGAGCTGTTTTTT. This gives the protein CASSLSGRNTGELFF.

This clone was found a few times. This chain uses TRBV9 with TRBJ2-5, with D tentatively TRBD1 (6 bases). V lost 0 bases and J lost 5, with 17 bases in between. Germline lookup yields CDR1 SGDLS and CDR2 YYNGEE. The CDR3 spans 16 residues. The CDR3 sequence is CASSVGTGIELETQYF. CDR3 sequence (DNA): TGTGCCAGCAGCGTAGGTACAGGGATAGAGTTGGAGACCCAGTACTTC.

The chain combines TRBV7-2 with TRBJ2-7, with 7 bases aligning to TRBD1. Per the germline V gene, CDR1 is SGHTA and CDR2 is FQGNSA. The trim removed 6 bases at V and 6 bases at J, leaving 8 bases unmatched. This CDR3 region has 13 residues. Here the CDR3 DNA reads TGTGCCAGCAGGCCGACAGGGATCTGCGAGCAGTACTTC. Translation gives CASRPTGICEQYF.

This chain connects TRBV7-3 to TRBJ2-5, with D perhaps matching TRBD1 (6 bases). CDR1 is SGHTA and CDR2 is FQGTGA in the germline V gene. The CDR3 contains 15 residues. Trimming shortened V by 1 base and J by 2 bases, and 11 bases separated the two germline ends. The CDR3 DNA reads as TGTGCCAGCAGCTTAATCGGGACACAACAAGAGACCCAGTACTTC. Amino acid sequence: CASSLIGTQQETQYF.

The rearrangement links TRBV30 to TRBJ1-4, with D possibly being TRBD1 (6 bases). Trimming stripped 4 bases from V and 7 bases from J, with 10 bases between. Germline V gene data show CDR1 as GTSNPN and CDR2 as SVGIG (reference sequence). This CDR3 is built from 12 residues. The CDR3 coding sequence is TGTGCCTGGAACAGGGACGGTGAAAAACTGTTTTTT. Translation gives CAWNRDGEKLFF.

For the CDR3, the DNA is TGTGCCAGCAGCTTGTTAGCGGGAGGCCCCACAGATACGCAGTATTTT. Protein: CASSLLAGGPTDTQYF. This chain links TRBV7-2 with TRBJ2-3; 10 bases agree with TRBD2. The V and J ends lost 3 bases and 2 bases, in that order; junction bases with no gene match: 5. The CDR3 length is 16 residues. Per germline, CDR1 SGHTA and CDR2 FQGNSA.

The chain has TRBV28 and TRBJ2-7, with TRBD1 matching over 12 bases. This CDR3 has 15 amino acids. V was pared by 3 bases and J by 6 bases, with 6 bases of the junction left unmatched. Germline-derived CDR1 and CDR2 are MDHEN and SYDVKM. The CDR3 DNA follows: TGTGCCAGCAGTTTTATAGGGGACAGGGGGCCCGAGCAGTACTTC. Translation: CASSFIGDRGPEQYF.

Only a few counts were recorded for this clone. CDR3 sequence reads: CAISEVGSNQPQHF. CDR3 coding DNA: TGTGCCATCAGTGAGGTTGGCAGCAATCAGCCCCAGCATTTT. The chain joins TRBV10-3 to TRBJ1-5; the D is unclear. Trimming cost V 2 bases and J 1 base, with 6 bases left between them. From germline, CDR1 is ENHRY and CDR2 SYGVKD. This CDR3 spans 14 amino acids.

The genes are TRBV5-1 and TRBJ2-3, with a weak D call TRBD2 (6 bases). The CDR3 contains 12 residues. Germline assignment: CDR1 SGHRS and CDR2 YFSETQ. Trimming stripped 4 bases from V and 9 bases from J, with 12 bases between. CDR3 residues: CASSPQGGTQYF. For the CDR3, the DNA is TGCGCCAGCAGCCCTCAGGGAGGCACGCAGTATTTT. Using reference TRBV5-1 and TRBJ2-3 for the parts outside the CDR3, the full variable domain is KAGVTQTPRYLIKTRGQQVTLSCSPISGHRSVSWYQQTPGQGLQFLFEYFSETQRNKGNFPGRFSGRQFSNSRSEMNVSTLELGDSALYLCASSPQGGTQYFGPGTRLTVL.

The V and J genes are TRBV7-2 and TRBJ2-1; TRBD2 aligns across 14 bases. The V gene end was trimmed by 7 bases and the J gene end by 7 bases; junction bases not matched to a gene: 6. There are 15 residues in the CDR3. Germline loops: CDR1 SGHTA, CDR2 FQGNSA. The CDR3 loop is CASTRLAGGGNEQFF. CDR3 DNA sequence: TGTGCCAGCACCCGACTAGCGGGGGGGGGAAATGAGCAGTTCTTC.

The chain employs TRBV9 and TRBJ2-2; 8 positions agree with TRBD1. Germline V gives CDR1 SGDLS, CDR2 YYNGEE. The CDR3 covers 17 residues. Trimming at V came to 0 bases and at J to 2 bases, leaving 6 bases not matched to a gene. CDR3 in DNA: TGTGCCAGCAGCGTAGGAGGGCAGGGGGCTAACACCGGGGAGCTGTTTTTT. It is translated as CASSVGGQGANTGELFF.

The count of this clone is one. V gene TRBV15 combines with J gene TRBJ2-7, with D hard to call. This CDR3 contains 12 residues. From germline, CDR1 is LNHNV and CDR2 YYDKDF (reference sequence). Trimming removed 0 bases at V and 13 bases at J, with 13 bases between. CDR3 DNA sequence: TGTGCCACCAGCAGAGAATCCACTAAAGTATACTTC. Residues: CATSRESTKVYF.

The chain uses TRBV28 and TRBJ2-1, with a tentative D call TRBD2 (6 bases). The CDR3 contains 18 residues. Trimming stripped 1 base from V and 2 bases from J, with 18 bases between. The germline V gene encodes CDR1 MDHEN and CDR2 SYDVKM. The CDR3 sequence: CASSLSLSELATYNEQFF. The CDR3 DNA reads TGTGCCAGCAGTTTATCATTATCGGAGCTAGCGACCTACAATGAGCAGTTCTTC.

The chain joins TRBV5-6 to TRBJ2-1; the D gene is possibly TRBD2 (6 bases). The ends were cut back, 4 bases at V and 14 bases at J, with 22 bases in the middle. CDR3 length equals 14 residues. CDR1 SGHDT and CDR2 YYEEEE come from the germline V gene. The CDR3 nucleotides are TGTGCCAGCAGCCACGGTGTGAGGAGGGCGGTGGAGTTCTTC. Translation gives CASSHGVRRAVEFF.

The rearrangement uses TRBV7-3 and TRBJ1-1; perhaps TRBD1 as D (6 bases). The germline V gene has CDR1 SGHTA and CDR2 FQGTGA. With 3 bases removed from V and 6 bases from J, the gap between germline ends came to 17 bases. This CDR3 is 15 amino acids long. CDR3 protein: CASSFGGGAGAEAFF. CDR3 coding DNA: TGTGCCAGCAGCTTCGGGGGGGGCGCAGGGGCTGAAGCTTTCTTT. The whole variable domain, filled in from reference TRBV7-3 and TRBJ1-1, reads GAGVSQTPSNKVTEKGKYVELRCDPISGHTALYWYRQSLGQGPEFLIYFQGTGAADDSGLPNDRFFAVRPEGSVSTLKIQRTERGDSAVYLCASSFGGGAGAEAFFGQGTRLTVV.

The chain employs TRBV11-3 and TRBJ2-7; 8 bases map to TRBD1. The ends lost 3 bases at V and 2 bases at J; junction bases unmatched: 9. In germline, CDR1 is SGHNT, CDR2 YENEEA. CDR3 length equals 16 residues. This CDR3 reads CASSLGLGQDAYEQYF. CDR3 nucleotides: TGTGCCAGCAGCTTGGGGCTGGGACAGGACGCCTACGAGCAGTACTTC.

The chain has TRBV14 and TRBJ2-5; TRBD2 matches 10 bases. With V trimmed by 0 bases and J by 5 bases, 6 bases remained unmatched. This CDR3 is built from 16 residues. In germline, CDR1 is SGHDN, CDR2 FVKESK. The CDR3: CASSQESSGSMETQYF. The CDR3 region has the DNA TGTGCCAGCAGCCAAGAGTCTAGCGGGAGTATGGAGACCCAGTACTTC. Together with reference TRBV14 and TRBJ2-5, the CDR3 gives the full variable domain: EAGVTQFPSHSVIEKGQTVTLRCDPISGHDNLYWYRRVMGKEIKFLLHFVKESKQDESGMPNNRFLAERTGGTYSTLKVQPAELEDSGVYFCASSQESSGSMETQYFGPGTRLLVL.

CDR3 nucleotides: TGCGCCAGCAGAAAAGACACCACTAGCACAGATACGCAGTATTTT. It codes for CASRKDTTSTDTQYF. The gene calls are TRBV5-1 and TRBJ2-3; D remains unclear. The CDR3 loop spans 15 amino acids. Between the trimmed V and J ends, which lost 5 bases and 0 bases, there was a span of 13 bases. CDR1 SGHRS and CDR2 YFSETQ come from the germline V gene.

The chain uses TRBV19 and TRBJ2-1, with a tentative D call TRBD2 (5 bases). CDR1 and CDR2 (germline): LNHDA, SQIVND (reference sequence). Trimming took off 6 bases at V and 7 bases at J, with 10 bases between the two ends. This CDR3 comprises 12 residues. Written as DNA, the CDR3 is TGTGCCAGTAGAACACTAGAAAATGAGCAGTTCTTC. Its translation: CASRTLENEQFF.

J is TRBJ2-7 and V is TRBV7-9, with TRBD1 as a possible D gene (6 bases). V was pared by 5 bases and J by 0 bases, with 23 bases between. CDR1 SEHNR and CDR2 FQNEAQ come from the germline V gene (reference sequence). This CDR3 has 18 amino acids. CDR3 in amino acids: CASSPVSDLLTGSYEQYF. Written as DNA, the CDR3 is TGTGCCAGCAGCCCAGTTAGTGATCTACTGACAGGCTCCTACGAGCAGTACTTC.